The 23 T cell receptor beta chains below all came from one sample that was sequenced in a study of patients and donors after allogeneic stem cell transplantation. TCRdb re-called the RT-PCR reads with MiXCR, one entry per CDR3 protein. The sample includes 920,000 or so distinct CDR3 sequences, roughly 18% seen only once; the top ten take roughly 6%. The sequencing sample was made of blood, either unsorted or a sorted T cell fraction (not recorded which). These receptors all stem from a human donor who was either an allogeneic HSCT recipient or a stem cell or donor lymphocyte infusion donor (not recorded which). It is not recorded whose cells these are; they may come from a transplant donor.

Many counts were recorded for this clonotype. DNA of the CDR3: TGCGCCAGCAGCCAAGGATTACAGGGAGGTGGAAACACCATATATTTT. Translation gives CASSQGLQGGGNTIYF. This chain connects TRBV4-1 to TRBJ1-3, with D possibly TRBD1 on 6 matching bases. V was trimmed by 1 base and J by 3 bases, leaving 13 bases between them. This CDR3 is 16 amino acids long. CDR1 and CDR2 (germline): MGHRA, YSYEKL.

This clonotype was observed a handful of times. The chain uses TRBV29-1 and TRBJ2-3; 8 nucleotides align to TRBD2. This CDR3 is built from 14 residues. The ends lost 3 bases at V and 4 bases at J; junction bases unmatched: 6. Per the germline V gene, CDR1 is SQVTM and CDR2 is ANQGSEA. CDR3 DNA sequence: TGCAGCGTTGAGCCGGGGGGGGGAGCAGATACGCAGTATTTT. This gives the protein CSVEPGGGADTQYF.

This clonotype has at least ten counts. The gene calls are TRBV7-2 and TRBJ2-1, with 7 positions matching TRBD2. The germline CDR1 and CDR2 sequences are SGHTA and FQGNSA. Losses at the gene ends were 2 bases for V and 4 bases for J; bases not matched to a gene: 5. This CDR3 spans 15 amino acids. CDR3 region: CASSLTASGYNEQFF. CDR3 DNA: TGTGCCAGCAGCTTAACCGCTAGCGGTTACAATGAGCAGTTCTTC.

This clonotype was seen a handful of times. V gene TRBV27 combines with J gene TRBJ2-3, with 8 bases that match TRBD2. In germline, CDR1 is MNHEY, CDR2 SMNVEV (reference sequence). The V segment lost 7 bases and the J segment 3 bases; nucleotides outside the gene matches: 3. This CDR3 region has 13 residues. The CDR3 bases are TGTGCCAGCAAGGAGCGGGAGACAGATACGCAGTATTTT. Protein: CASKERETDTQYF.

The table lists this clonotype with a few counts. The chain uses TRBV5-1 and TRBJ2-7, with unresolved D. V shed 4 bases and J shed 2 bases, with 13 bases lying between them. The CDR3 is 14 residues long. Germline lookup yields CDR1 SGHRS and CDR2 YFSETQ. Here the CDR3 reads CASSPRLKPYEQYF. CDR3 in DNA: TGCGCCAGCAGCCCGAGACTTAAACCCTACGAGCAGTACTTC. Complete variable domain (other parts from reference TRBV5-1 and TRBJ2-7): KAGVTQTPRYLIKTRGQQVTLSCSPISGHRSVSWYQQTPGQGLQFLFEYFSETQRNKGNFPGRFSGRQFSNSRSEMNVSTLELGDSALYLCASSPRLKPYEQYFGPGTRLTVT.

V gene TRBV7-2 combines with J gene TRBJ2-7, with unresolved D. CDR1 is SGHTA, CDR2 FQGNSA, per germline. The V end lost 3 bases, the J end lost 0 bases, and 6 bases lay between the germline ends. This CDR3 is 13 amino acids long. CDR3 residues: CASSFYSSYEQYF. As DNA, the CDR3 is TGTGCCAGCAGCTTTTACAGCTCCTACGAGCAGTACTTC.

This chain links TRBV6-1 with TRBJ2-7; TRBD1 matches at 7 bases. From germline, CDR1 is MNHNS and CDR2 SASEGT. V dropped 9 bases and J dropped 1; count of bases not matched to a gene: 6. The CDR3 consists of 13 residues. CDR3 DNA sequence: TGTGCCAGTATCAACAGGGGTTCCTACGAGCAGTACTTC. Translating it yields CASINRGSYEQYF.

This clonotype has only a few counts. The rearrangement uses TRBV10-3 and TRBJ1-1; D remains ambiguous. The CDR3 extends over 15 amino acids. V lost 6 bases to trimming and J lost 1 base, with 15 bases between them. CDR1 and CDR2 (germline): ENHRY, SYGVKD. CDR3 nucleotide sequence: TGTGCCATCAGCCCCTTTAACAACGAGAACACTGAAGCTTTCTTT. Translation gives CAISPFNNENTEAFF.

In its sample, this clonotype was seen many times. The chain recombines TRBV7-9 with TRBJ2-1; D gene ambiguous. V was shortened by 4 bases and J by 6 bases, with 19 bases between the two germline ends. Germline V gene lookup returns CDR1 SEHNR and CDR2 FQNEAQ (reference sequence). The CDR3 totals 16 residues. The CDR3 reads CASSYVPRVSFNEQFF. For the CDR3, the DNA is TGTGCCAGCAGCTACGTACCGAGAGTTTCGTTCAATGAGCAGTTCTTC.

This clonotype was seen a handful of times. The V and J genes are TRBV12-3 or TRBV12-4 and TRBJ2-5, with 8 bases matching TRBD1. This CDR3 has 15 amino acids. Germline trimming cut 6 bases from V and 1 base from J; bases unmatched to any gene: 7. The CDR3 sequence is CASSPIDRGQETQYF. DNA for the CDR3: TGTGCCAGCAGCCCAATTGACAGGGGCCAAGAGACCCAGTACTTC.

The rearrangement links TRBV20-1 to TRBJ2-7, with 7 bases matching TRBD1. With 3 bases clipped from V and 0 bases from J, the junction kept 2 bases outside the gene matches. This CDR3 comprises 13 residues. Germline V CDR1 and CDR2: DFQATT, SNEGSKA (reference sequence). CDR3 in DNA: TGCAGTGCTAGGACAGGGTACTCCTACGAGCAGTACTTC. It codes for CSARTGYSYEQYF.

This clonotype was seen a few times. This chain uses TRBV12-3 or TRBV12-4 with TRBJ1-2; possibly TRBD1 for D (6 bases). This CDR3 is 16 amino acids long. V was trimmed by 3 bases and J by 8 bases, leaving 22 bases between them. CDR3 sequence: CASSFIPGRGTQGYTF. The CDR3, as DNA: TGTGCCAGCAGTTTCATCCCGGGACGCGGGACACAAGGCTACACCTTC.

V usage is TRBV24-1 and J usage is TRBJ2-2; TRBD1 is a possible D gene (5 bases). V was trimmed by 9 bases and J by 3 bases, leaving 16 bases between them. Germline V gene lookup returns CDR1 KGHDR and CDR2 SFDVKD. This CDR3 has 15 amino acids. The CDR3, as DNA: TGTGCCACCCAGGGTTGGCAGACAGACACCGGGGAGCTGTTTTTT. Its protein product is CATQGWQTDTGELFF.

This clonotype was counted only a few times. CDR3 region: CASSYGWGNQPQHF. In nucleotides, the CDR3 is TGTGCCAGCAGTTACGGGTGGGGCAATCAGCCCCAGCATTTT. This chain uses TRBV6-2 or TRBV6-3 with TRBJ1-5; unclear D gene. V was shortened by 2 bases and J by 2 bases, with 7 bases between the two germline ends. The CDR3 is made up of 14 amino acids. Germline V gene lookup returns CDR1 MNHEY and CDR2 SVGEGT.

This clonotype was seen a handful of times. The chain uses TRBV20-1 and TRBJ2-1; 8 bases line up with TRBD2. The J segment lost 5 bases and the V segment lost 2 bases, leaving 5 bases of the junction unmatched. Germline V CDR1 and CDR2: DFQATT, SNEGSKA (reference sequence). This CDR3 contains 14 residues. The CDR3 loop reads CSARPSGGHNEQFF. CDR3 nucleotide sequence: TGCAGTGCTAGACCAAGCGGGGGTCACAATGAGCAGTTCTTC.

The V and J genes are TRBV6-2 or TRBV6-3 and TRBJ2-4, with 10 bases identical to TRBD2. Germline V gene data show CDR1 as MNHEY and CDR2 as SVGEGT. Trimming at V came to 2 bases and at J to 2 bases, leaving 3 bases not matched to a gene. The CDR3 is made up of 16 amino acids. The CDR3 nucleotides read TGTGCCAGCAGTTACAGCGGGGGGGCCACCAAAAACATTCAGTACTTC. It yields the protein CASSYSGGATKNIQYF.

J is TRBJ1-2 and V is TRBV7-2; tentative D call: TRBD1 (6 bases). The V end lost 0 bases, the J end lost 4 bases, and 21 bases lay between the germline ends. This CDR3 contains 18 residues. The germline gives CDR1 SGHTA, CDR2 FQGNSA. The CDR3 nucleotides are TGTGCCAGCAGCTTAGCCAGGGGCAGGGTCGGAAGTAGCTATGGCTACACCTTC. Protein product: CASSLARGRVGSSYGYTF. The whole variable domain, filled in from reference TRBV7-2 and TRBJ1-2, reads GAGVSQSPSNKVTEKGKDVELRCDPISGHTALYWYRQSLGQGLEFLIYFQGNSAPDKSGLPSDRFSAERTGGSVSTLTIQRTQQEDSAVYLCASSLARGRVGSSYGYTFGSGTRLTVV.

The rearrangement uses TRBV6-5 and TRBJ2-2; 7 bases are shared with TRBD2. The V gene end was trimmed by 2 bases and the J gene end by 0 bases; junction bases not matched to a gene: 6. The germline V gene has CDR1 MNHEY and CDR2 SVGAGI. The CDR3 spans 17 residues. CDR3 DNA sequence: TGTGCCAGCAGTTACGTGTGGGGGGGGTCGAACACCGGGGAGCTGTTTTTT. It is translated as CASSYVWGGSNTGELFF.

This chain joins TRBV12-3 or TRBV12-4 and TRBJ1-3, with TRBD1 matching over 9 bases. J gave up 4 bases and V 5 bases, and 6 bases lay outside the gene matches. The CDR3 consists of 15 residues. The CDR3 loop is CASSPTGGGGNTIYF. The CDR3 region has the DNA TGTGCCAGCAGTCCGACAGGGGGAGGCGGAAACACCATATATTTT.

The CDR3 bases are TGCAGTGCTTATCCCCCCTGGACAGCCCCTAACTATGGCTACACCTTC. Translating it yields CSAYPPWTAPNYGYTF. This sequence joins TRBV20-1 and TRBJ1-2, with D possibly TRBD1 on 6 matching bases. V was shortened by 5 bases and J by 0 bases, with 19 bases between the two germline ends. This CDR3 has 16 amino acids. Germline assignment: CDR1 DFQATT and CDR2 SNEGSKA (reference sequence).

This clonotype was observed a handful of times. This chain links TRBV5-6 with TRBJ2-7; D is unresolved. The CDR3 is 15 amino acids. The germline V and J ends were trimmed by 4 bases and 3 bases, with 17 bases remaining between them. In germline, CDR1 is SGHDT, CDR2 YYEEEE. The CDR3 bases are TGTGCCAGCAGCCCCGTGGAGTTTAATGACTACGAGCAGTACTTC. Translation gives CASSPVEFNDYEQYF.

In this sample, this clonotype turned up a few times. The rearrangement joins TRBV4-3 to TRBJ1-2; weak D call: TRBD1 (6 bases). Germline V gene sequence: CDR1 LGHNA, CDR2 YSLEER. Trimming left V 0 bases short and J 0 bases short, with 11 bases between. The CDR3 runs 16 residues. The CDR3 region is CASSQDPTGANYGYTF. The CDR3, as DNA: TGCGCCAGCAGCCAAGATCCGACAGGTGCTAACTATGGCTACACCTTC.

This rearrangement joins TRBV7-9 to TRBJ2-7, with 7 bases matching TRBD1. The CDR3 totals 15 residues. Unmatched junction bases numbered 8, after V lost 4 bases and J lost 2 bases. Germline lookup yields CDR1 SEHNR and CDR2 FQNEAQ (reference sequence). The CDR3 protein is CASSSTETGAYEQYF. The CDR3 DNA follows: TGTGCCAGCAGCTCAACCGAAACAGGGGCCTACGAGCAGTACTTC.